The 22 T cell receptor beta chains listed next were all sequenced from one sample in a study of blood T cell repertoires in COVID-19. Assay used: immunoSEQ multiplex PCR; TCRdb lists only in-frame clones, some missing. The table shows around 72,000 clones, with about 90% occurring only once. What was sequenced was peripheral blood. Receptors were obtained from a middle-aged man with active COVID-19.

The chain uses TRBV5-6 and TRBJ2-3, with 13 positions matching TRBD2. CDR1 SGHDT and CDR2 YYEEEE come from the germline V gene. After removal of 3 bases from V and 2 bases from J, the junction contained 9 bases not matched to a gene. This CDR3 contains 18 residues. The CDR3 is CASSSRTSGRAFTDTQYF. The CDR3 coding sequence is TGTGCCAGCAGCTCGAGGACTAGCGGGAGAGCGTTCACAGATACGCAGTATTTT.

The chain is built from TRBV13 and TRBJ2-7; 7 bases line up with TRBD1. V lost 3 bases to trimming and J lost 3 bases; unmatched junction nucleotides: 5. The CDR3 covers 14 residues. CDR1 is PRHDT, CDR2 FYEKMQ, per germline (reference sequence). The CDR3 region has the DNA TGTGCCAGCAGCTTCGAGGGGGCACGCTACGAGCAGTACTTC. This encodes CASSFEGARYEQYF.

CDR3 in amino acids: CASGLFPPGNEQFF. CDR3 DNA sequence: TGTGCTAGTGGTTTGTTTCCTCCGGGGAATGAGCAGTTCTTC. This chain uses TRBV12-5 with TRBJ2-1; D may be TRBD2 (5 bases). CDR3 length: 14 residues. Trimming stripped 2 bases from V and 7 bases from J, with 12 bases between. The germline V gene encodes CDR1 LGHNT and CDR2 FRNRAP. Drawing the rest from reference TRBV12-5 and TRBJ2-1, the complete variable domain is DARVTQTPRHKVTEMGQEVTMRCQPILGHNTVFWYRQTMMQGLELLAYFRNRAPLDDSGMPKDRFSAEMPDATLATLKIQPSEPRDSAVYFCASGLFPPGNEQFFGPGTRLTVL.

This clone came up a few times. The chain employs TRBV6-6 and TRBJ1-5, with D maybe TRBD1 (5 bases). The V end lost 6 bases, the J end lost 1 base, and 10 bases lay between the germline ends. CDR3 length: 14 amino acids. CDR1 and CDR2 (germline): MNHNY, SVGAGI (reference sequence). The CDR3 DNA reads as TGTGCCAGCAGCCCGGGGGGGAGCAATCAGCCCCAGCATTTT. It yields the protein CASSPGGSNQPQHF.

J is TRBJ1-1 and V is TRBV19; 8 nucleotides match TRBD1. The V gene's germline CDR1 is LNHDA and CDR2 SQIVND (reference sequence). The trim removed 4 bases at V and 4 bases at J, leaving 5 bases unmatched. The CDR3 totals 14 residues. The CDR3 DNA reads TGTGCCAGTAGTAGCCGACAGGGGAGCACTGAAGCTTTCTTT. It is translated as CASSSRQGSTEAFF.

The CDR3 protein is CAWSELAGHGTEAFF. The CDR3 nucleotides are TGTGCCTGGAGTGAACTCGCGGGGCACGGGACTGAAGCTTTCTTT. The rearrangement joins TRBV30 to TRBJ1-1; possibly TRBD1 for D (5 bases). The germline V and J ends were trimmed by 1 base and 5 bases, with 17 bases remaining between them. CDR1 and CDR2 (germline): GTSNPN, SVGIG (reference sequence). The CDR3 extends over 15 amino acids.

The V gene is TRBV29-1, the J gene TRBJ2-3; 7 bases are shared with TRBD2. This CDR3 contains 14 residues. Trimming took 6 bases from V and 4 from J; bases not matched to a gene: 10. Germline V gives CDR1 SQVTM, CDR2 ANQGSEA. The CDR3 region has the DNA TGCAGCGTGAGAGCGGGGAGCGGGGCAGATACGCAGTATTTT. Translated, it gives CSVRAGSGADTQYF.

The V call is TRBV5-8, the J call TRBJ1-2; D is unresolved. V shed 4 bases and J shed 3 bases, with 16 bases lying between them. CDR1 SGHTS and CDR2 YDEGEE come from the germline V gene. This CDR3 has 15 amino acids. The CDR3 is CASSVLGGADYGYTF. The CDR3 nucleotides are TGTGCCAGCAGCGTCCTAGGCGGAGCCGACTATGGCTACACCTTC.

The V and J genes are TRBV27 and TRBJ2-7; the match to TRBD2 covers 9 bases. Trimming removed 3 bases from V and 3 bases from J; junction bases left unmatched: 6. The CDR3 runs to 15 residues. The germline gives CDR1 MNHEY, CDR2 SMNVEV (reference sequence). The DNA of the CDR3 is TGTGCCAGCAGTTTGGGTAGCGGGGGACTCTACGAGCAGTACTTC. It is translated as CASSLGSGGLYEQYF.

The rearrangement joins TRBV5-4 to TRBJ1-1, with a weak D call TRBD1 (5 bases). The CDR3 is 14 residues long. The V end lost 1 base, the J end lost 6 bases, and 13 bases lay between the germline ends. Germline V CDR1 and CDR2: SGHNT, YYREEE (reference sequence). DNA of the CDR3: TGTGCCAGCAGCTTGAACTTAGGAGGGGCTGAAGCTTTCTTT. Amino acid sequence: CASSLNLGGAEAFF.

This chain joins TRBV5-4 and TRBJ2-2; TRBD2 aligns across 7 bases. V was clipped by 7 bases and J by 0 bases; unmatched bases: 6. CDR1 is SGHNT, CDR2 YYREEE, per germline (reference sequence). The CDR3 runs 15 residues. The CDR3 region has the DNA TGTGCCAGCGGGCGCGGGAGTACGAACACCGGGGAGCTGTTTTTT. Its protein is CASGRGSTNTGELFF.

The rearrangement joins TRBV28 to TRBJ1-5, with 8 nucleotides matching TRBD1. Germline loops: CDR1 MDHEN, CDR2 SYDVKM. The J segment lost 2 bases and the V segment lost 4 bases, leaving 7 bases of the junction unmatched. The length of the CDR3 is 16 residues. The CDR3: CASSSLTGVGNQPQHF. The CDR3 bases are TGTGCCAGCAGTTCCTTGACAGGGGTCGGCAATCAGCCCCAGCATTTT.

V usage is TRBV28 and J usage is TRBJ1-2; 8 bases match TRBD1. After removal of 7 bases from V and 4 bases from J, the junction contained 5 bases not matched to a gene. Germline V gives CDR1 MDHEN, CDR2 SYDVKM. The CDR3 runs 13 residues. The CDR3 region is CASIDRGGYGYTF. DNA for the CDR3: TGTGCCAGCATCGACAGGGGAGGCTATGGCTACACCTTC.

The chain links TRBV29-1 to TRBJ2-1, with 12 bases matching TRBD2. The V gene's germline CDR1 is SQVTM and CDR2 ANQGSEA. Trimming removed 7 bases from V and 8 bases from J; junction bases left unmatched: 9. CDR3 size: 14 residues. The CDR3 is CSAQTSGGLHEQFF. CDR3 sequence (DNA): TGCAGCGCACAAACTAGCGGGGGGCTCCATGAGCAGTTCTTC.

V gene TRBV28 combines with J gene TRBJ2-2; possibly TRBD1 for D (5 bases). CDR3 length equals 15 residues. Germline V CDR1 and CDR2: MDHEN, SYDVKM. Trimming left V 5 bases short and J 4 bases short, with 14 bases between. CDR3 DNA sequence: TGTGCCAGCAGTAGGACACAGGCGCCCACCGGGGAGCTGTTTTTT. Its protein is CASSRTQAPTGELFF. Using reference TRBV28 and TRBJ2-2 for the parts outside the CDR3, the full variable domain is DVKVTQSSRYLVKRTGEKVFLECVQDMDHENMFWYRQDPGLGLRLIYFSYDVKMKEKGDIPEGYSVSREKKERFSLILESASTNQTSMYLCASSRTQAPTGELFFGEGSRLTVL.

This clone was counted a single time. This CDR3 is CASSLTGTNYGYTF. The CDR3 region has the DNA TGTGCCAGCAGTCTGACAGGCACTAACTATGGCTACACCTTC. The J gene is TRBJ1-2, the V gene TRBV28; D is perhaps TRBD1 (6 bases). This CDR3 region has 14 residues. Trimming shortened V by 5 bases and J by 0 bases, and 10 bases separated the two germline ends. Germline V gene lookup returns CDR1 MDHEN and CDR2 SYDVKM.

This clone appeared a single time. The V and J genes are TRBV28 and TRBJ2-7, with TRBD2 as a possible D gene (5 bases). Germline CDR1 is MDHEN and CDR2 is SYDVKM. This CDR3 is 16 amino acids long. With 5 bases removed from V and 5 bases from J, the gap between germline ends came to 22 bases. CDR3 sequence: CASSPMTGVAAHEQYF. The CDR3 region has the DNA TGTGCCAGCAGTCCCATGACCGGGGTCGCAGCCCACGAGCAGTACTTC. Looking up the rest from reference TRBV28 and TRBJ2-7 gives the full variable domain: DVKVTQSSRYLVKRTGEKVFLECVQDMDHENMFWYRQDPGLGLRLIYFSYDVKMKEKGDIPEGYSVSREKKERFSLILESASTNQTSMYLCASSPMTGVAAHEQYFGPGTRLTVT.

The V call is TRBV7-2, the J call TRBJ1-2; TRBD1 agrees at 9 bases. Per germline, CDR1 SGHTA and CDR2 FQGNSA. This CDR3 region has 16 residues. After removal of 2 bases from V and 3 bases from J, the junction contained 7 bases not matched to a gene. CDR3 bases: TGTGCCAGCAGCTTACCCGGACAGGGGTTGGACTATGGCTACACCTTC. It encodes CASSLPGQGLDYGYTF.

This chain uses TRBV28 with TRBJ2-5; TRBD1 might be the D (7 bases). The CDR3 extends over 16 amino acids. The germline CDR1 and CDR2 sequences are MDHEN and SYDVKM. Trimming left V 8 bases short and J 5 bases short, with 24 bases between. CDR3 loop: CASSYHRGRRGETQYF. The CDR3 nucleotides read TGTGCCAGCTCATACCACAGGGGCCGGAGGGGGGAGACCCAGTACTTC.

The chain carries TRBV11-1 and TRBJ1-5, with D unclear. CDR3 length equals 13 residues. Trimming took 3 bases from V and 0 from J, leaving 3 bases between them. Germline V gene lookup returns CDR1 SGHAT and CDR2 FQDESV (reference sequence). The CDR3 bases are TGTGCCAGCAGCTTGGCTAGCAATCAGCCCCAGCATTTT. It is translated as CASSLASNQPQHF.

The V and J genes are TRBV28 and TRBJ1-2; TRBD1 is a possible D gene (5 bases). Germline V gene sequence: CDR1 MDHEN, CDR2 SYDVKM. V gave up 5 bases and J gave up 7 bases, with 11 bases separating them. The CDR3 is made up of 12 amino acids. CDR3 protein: CASSQAGFGYTF. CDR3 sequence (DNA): TGTGCCAGCAGTCAAGCAGGGTTTGGCTACACCTTC.

CDR3 protein: CASSAQITGEQYF. Here the CDR3 DNA reads TGTGCCAGCAGCGCGCAGATTACGGGCGAGCAGTACTTC. The chain carries TRBV9 and TRBJ2-7; D ambiguous. The CDR3 length is 13 residues. Germline loops: CDR1 SGDLS, CDR2 YYNGEE. V was clipped by 3 bases and J by 6 bases, with 13 bases between them.